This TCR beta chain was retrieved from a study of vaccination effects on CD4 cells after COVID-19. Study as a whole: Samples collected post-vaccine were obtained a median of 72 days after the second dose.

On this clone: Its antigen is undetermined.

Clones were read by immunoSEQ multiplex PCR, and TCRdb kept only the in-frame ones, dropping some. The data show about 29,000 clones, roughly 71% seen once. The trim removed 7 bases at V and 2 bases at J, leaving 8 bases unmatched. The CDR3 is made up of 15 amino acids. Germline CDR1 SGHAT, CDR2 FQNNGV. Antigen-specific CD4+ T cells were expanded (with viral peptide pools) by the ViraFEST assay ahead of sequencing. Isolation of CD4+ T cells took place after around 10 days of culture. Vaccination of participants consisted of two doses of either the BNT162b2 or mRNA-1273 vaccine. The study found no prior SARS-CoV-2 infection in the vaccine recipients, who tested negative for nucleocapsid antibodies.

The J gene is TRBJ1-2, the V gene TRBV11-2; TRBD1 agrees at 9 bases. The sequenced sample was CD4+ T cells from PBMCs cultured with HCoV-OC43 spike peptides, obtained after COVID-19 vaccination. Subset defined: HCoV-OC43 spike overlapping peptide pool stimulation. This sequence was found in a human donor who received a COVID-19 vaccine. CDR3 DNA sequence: TGTGCCAGCATCCCATACGGGACAGGGAACTATGGCTACACCTTC. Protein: CASIPYGTGNYGYTF.